The source of this TCR beta chain is a study of cytomegalovirus exposure and HLA in healthy donors. Both 60 Vbeta primers and 13 Jbeta primers went into the PCR. Sequenced by immunoSEQ multiplex PCR; TCRdb stores in-frame clones only, minus some. This table has over 130,000 clones, 70% to 80% appearing once. Between the trimmed V and J ends, which lost 6 bases and 4 bases, there was a span of 7 bases. The germline V gene has CDR1 MNHEY and CDR2 SVGAGI. The CDR3 contains 12 residues. Sequenced sample: PBMCs. This TCR came from a human donor in good health. This rearrangement joins TRBV6-5 to TRBJ1-5; D remains ambiguous. The CDR3 reads CASSAGNQPQHF. The CDR3 coding sequence is TGTGCCAGCAGCGCGGGGAATCAGCCCCAGCATTTT.